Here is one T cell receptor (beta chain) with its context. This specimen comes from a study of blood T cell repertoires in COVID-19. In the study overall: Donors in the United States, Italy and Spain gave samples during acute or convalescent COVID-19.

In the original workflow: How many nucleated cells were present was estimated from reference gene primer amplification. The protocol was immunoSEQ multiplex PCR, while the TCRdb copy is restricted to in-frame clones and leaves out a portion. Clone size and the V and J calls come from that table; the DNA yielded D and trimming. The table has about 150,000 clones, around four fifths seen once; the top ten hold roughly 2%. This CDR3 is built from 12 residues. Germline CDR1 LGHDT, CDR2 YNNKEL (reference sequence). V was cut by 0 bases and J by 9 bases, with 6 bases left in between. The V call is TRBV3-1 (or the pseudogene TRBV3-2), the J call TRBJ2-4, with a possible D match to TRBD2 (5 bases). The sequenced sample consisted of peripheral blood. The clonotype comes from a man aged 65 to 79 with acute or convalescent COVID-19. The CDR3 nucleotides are TGTGCCAGCAGCCAAGAAGGGAGCATTCAGTACTTC. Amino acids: CASSQEGSIQYF.